This T cell receptor (beta chain) was found in a study of CD8+CD57+ T cells in acquired aplastic anemia. Study-wide background: Recorded DNA amounts for sorted CD4+ and CD8+ cells had an average of approximately 3 ug.

Investigators profiled TCR beta VDJ and CDR3 from genomic DNA template. TCRdb re-analysed the reads in MiXCR, keeping a single row per CDR3 protein. Here the sample spans 130,000 or so distinct CDR3 sequences, 58% being singletons. All patients picked for sequencing had shown, by flow cytometry, an expansion of CD8+CD57+ cells. Germline values: CDR1 MNHNS, CDR2 SASEGT. V was clipped by 6 bases and J by 7 bases; unmatched bases: 11. The CDR3 spans 14 residues. This TCR came from a human donor with aplastic anemia. V and J are TRBV6-1 and TRBJ1-1, with 7 bases lining up with TRBD1. The sequenced sample was sorted CD4+, CD8+, or CD8+CD57+ T cells (not recorded which) from PBMCs. This chain's CDR3 is CASSITGAYIEAFF. The CDR3 bases are TGTGCCAGCAGCATAACAGGGGCATATATTGAAGCTTTCTTT.